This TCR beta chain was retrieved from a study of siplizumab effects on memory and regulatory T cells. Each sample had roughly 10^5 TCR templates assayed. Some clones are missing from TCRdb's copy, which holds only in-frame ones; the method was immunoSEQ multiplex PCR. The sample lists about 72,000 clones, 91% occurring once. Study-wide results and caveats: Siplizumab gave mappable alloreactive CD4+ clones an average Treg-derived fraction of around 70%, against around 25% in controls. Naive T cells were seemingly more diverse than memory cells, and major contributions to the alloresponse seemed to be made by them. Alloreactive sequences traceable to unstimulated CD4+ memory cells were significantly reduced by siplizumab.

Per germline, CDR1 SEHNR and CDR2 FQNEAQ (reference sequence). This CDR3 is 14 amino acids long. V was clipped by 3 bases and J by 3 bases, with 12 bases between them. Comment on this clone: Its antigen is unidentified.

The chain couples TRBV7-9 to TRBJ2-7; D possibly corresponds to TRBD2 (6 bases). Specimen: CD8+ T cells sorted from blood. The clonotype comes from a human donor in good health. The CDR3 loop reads CASSLGGESYEQYF. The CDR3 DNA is TGTGCCAGCAGCTTGGGGGGAGAAAGCTACGAGCAGTACTTC.